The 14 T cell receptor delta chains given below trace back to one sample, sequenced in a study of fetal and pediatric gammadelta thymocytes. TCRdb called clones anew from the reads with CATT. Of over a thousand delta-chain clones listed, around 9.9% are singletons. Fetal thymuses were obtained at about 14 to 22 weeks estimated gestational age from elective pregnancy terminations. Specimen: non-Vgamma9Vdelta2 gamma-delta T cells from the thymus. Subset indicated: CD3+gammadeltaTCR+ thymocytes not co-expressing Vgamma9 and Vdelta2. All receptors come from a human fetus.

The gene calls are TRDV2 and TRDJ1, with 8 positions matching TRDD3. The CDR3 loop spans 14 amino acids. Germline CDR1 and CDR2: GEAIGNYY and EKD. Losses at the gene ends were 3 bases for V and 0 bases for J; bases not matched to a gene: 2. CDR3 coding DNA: TGTGCCTGTGACTGGGGGATTTACACCGATAAACTCATCTTT. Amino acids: CACDWGIYTDKLIF.

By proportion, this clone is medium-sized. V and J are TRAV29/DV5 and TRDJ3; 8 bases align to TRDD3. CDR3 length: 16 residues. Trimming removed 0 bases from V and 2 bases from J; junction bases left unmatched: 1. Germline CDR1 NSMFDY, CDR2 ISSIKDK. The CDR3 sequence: CAASAGDTWDTRQMFF. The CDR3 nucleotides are TGTGCAGCAAGCGCGGGGGATACCTGGGACACCCGACAGATGTTTTTC.

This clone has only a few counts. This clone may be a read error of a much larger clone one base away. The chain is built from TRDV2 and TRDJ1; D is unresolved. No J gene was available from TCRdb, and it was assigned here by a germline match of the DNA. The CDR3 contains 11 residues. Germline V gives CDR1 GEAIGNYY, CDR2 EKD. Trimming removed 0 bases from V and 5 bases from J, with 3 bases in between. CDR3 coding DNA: TGTGCCTGTGACACCGGGGATAAACTCATCTTT. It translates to CACDTGDKLIF.

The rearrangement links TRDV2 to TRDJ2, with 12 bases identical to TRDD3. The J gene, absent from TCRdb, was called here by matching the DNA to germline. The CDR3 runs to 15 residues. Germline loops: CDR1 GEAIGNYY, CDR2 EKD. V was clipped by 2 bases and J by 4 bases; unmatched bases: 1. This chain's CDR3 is CACDILGDTTAQLFF. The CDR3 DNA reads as TGTGCCTGTGACATACTGGGGGATACGACAGCACAACTCTTCTTT.

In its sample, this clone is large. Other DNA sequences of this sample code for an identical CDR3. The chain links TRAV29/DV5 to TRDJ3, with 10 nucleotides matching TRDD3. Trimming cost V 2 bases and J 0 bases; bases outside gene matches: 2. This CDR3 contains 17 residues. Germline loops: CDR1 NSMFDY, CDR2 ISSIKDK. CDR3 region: CAASAGGYSWDTRQMFF. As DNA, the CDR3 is TGTGCAGCAAGTGCTGGGGGATACTCCTGGGACACCCGACAGATGTTTTTC.

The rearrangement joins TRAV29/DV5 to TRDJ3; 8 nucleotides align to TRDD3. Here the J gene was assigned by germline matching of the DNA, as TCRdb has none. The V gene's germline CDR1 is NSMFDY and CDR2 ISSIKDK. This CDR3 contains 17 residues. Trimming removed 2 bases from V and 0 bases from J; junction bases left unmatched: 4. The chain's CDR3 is CAASAGGSSWDTRQMFF. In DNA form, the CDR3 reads TGTGCAGCAAGTGCTGGGGGAAGCTCCTGGGACACCCGACAGATGTTTTTC.

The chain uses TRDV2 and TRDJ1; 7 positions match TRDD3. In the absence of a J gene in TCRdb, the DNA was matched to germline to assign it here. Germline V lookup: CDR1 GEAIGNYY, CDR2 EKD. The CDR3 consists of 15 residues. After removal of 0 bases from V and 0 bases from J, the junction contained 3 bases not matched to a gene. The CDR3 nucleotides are TGTGCCTGTGACACCGGGATACCCTACACCGATAAACTCATCTTT. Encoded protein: CACDTGIPYTDKLIF.

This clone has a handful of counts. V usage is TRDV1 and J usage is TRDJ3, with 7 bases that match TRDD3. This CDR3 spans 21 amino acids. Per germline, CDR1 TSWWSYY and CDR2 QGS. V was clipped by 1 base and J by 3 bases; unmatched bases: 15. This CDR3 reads CALGEPYYTGDSFWDTRQMFF. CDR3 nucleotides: TGTGCTCTTGGGGAACCATATTATACTGGGGATAGTTTCTGGGACACCCGACAGATGTTTTTC.

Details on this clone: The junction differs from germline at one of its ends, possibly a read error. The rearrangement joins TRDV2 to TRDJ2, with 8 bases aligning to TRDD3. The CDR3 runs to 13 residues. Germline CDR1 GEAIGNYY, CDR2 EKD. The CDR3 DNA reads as TGTGCCTGTGACACCGGGGATACAGCACAACCCTTCTTT. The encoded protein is CACDTGDTAQPFF.

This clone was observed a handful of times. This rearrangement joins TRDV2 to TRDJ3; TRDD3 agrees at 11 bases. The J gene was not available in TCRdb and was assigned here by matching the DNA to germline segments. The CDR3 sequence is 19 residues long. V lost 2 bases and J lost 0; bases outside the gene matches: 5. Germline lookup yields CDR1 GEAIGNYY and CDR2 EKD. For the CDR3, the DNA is TGTGCCTGTGACAAGTACTGGGGGATAAGCTCCTGGGACACCCGACAGATGTTTTTC. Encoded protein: CACDKYWGISSWDTRQMFF.

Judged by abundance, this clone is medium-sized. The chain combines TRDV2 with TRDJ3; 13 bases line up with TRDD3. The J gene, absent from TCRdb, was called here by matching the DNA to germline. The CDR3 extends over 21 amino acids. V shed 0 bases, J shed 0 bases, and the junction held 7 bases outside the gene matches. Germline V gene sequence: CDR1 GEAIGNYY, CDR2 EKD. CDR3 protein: CACDTAYWGIRSSWDTRQMFF. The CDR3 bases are TGTGCCTGTGACACCGCGTACTGGGGGATACGCAGCTCCTGGGACACCCGACAGATGTTTTTC.

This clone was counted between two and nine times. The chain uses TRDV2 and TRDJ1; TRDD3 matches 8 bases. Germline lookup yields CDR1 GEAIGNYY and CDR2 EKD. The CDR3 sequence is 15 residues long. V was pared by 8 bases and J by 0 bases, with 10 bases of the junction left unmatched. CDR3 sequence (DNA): TGTGCCTATATTCCTGTACTGGGGGACACCGATAAACTCATCTTT. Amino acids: CAYIPVLGDTDKLIF.

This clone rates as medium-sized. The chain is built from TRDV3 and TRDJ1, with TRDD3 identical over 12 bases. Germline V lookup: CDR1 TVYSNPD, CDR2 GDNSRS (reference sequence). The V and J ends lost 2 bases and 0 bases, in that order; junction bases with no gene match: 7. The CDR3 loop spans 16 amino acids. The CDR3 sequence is CAFLYWGILYTDKLIF. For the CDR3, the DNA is TGTGCCTTTTTGTACTGGGGGATACTTTACACCGATAAACTCATCTTT.

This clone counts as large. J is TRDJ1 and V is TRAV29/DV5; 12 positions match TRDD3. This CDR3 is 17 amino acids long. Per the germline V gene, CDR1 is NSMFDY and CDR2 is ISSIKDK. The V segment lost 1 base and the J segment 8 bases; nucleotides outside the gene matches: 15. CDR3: CAASYSWGIRGGGKLIF. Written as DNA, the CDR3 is TGTGCAGCAAGCTATTCCTGGGGGATACGCGGAGGGGGGAAACTCATCTTT.